Given below is one TCR beta chain in context. Per the authors' pipeline: Reference gene primer amplification yielded estimated nucleated cell counts. Measured with immunoSEQ multiplex PCR; TCRdb has only the in-frame clones, and not every one. That table gives V, J and clone size, and the DNA gave D and trimming. The table records roughly 200,000 clones, approximately 81% of them present only once. The data were obtained in a study of blood T cell repertoires in COVID-19. On the study more broadly: Samples taken during acute and convalescent COVID-19 were collected in the United States, Italy and Spain. Sample material is recorded as cDNA or gDNA derived from T cells, B-cell-depleted T cells, or PBMCs.

CDR1 MGHDK and CDR2 SYGVNS come from the germline V gene. CDR3 length: 15 residues. V lost 8 bases, J lost 1 base, and 15 bases lay in between. The rearrangement uses TRBV25-1 and TRBJ2-1, with D possibly being TRBD2 (6 bases). The TCR was taken from an elderly woman with acute or convalescent COVID-19. The sequenced sample consisted of peripheral blood. The CDR3 loop is CASSDGGWSYNEQFF. The CDR3 bases are TGTGCCAGCTCCGACGGGGGTTGGTCCTACAATGAGCAGTTCTTC.